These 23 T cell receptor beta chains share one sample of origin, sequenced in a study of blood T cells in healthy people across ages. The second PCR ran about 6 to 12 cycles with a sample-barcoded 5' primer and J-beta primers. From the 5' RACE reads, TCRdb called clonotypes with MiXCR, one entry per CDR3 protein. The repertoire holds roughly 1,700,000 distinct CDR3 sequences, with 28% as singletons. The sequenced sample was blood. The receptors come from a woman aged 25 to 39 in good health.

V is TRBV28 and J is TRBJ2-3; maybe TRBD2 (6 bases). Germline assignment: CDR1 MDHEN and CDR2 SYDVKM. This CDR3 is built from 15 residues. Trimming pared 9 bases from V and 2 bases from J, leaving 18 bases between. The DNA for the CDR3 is TGTGCCAGTAGCCATCCTAGCGCGGACACAGATACGCAGTATTTT. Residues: CASSHPSADTDTQYF. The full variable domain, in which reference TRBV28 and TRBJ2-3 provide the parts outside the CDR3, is DVKVTQSSRYLVKRTGEKVFLECVQDMDHENMFWYRQDPGLGLRLIYFSYDVKMKEKGDIPEGYSVSREKKERFSLILESASTNQTSMYLCASSHPSADTDTQYFGPGTRLTVL.

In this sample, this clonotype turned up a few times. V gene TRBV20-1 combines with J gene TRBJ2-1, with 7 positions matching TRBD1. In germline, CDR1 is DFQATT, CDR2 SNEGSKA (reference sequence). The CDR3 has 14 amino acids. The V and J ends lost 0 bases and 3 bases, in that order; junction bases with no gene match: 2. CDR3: CSAREGTDYNEQFF. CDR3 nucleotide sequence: TGCAGTGCTAGAGAAGGGACAGACTACAATGAGCAGTTCTTC.

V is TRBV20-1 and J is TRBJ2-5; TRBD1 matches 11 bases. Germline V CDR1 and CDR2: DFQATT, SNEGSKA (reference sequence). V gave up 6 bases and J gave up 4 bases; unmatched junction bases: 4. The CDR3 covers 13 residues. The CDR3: CSARTGGAETQYF. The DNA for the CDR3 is TGCAGTGCCCGGACAGGGGGCGCAGAGACCCAGTACTTC.

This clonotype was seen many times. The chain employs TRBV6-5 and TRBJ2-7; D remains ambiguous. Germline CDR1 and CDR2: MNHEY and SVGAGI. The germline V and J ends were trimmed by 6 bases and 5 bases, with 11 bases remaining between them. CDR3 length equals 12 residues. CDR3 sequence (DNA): TGTGCCAGCAGCCGTACAGAGAACGAGCAGTACTTC. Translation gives CASSRTENEQYF.

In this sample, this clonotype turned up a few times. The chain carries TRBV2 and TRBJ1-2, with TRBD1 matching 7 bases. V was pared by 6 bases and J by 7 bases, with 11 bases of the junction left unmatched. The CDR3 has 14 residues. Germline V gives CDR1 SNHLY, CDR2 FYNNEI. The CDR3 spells CASRPPLTGFGYTF. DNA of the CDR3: TGTGCCAGCAGACCTCCACTGACAGGGTTTGGCTACACCTTC.

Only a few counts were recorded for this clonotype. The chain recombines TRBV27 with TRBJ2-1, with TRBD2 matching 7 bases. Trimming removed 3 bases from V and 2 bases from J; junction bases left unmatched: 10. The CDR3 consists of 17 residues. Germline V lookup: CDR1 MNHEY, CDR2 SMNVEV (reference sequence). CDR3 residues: CASSLEDGGSPYNEQFF. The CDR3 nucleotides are TGTGCCAGCAGTTTGGAAGATGGCGGGAGCCCCTACAATGAGCAGTTCTTC.

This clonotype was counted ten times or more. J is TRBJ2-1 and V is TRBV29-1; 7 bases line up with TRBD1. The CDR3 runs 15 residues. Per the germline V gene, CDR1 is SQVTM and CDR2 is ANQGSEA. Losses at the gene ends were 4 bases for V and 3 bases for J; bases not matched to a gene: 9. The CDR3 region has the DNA TGCAGCGTTGTAGAGGGGGCCGTTGGCTACAATGAGCAGTTCTTC. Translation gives CSVVEGAVGYNEQFF.

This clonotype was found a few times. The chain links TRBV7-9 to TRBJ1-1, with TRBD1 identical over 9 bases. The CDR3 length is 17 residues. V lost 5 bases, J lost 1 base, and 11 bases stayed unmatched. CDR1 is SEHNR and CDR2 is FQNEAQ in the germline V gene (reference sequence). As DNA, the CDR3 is TGTGCCAGCAGCCTTCAACCGGGACAGGGTAAGAACACTGAAGCTTTCTTT. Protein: CASSLQPGQGKNTEAFF.

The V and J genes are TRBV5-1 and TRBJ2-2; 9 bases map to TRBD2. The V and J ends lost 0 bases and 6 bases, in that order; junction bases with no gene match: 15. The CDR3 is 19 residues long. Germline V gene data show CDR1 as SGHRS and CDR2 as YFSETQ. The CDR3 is CASSLGIAGAFRSPGELFF. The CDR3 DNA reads TGCGCCAGCAGCTTGGGAATAGCGGGGGCGTTCCGATCCCCCGGGGAGCTGTTTTTT.

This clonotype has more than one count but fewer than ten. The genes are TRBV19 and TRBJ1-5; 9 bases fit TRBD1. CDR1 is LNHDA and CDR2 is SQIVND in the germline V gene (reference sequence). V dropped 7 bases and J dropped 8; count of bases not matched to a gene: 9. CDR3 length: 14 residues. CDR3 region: CASIYTGGGEPQHF. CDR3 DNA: TGTGCCAGTATTTATACAGGGGGCGGTGAGCCCCAGCATTTT. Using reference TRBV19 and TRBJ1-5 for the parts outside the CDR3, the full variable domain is DGGITQSPKYLFRKEGQNVTLSCEQNLNHDAMYWYRQDPGQGLRLIYYSQIVNDFQKGDIAEGYSVSREKKESFPLTVTSAQKNPTAFYLCASIYTGGGEPQHFGDGTRLSIL.

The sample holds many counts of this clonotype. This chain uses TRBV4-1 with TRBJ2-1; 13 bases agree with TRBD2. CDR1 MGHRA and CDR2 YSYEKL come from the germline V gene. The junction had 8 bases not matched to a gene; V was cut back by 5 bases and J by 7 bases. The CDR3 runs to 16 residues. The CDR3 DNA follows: TGCGCCAGCAGCAAAACTAGCGGGGGGGCTGGTAATGAGCAGTTCTTC. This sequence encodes CASSKTSGGAGNEQFF.

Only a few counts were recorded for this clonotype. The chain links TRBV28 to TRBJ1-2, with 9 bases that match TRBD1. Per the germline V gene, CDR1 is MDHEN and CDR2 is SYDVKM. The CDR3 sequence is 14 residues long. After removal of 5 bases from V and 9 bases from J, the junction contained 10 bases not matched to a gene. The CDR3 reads CASSPSGTGSSYTF. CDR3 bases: TGTGCCAGCAGTCCCTCCGGGACAGGGTCGAGCTACACCTTC.

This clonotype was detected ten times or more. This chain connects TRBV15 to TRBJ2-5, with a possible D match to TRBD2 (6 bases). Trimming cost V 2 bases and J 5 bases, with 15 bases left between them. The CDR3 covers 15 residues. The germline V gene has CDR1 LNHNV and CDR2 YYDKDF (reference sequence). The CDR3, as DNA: TGTGCCACCAGCAGAAGACTAGATGGGGGGGAGACCCAGTACTTC. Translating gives CATSRRLDGGETQYF.

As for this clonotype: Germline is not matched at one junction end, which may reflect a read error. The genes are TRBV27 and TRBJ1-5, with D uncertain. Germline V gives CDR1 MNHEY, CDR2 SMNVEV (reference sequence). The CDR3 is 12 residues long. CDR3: CVSRTSNQPQHF. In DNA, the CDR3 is TGTGTCAGCAGAACTAGCAATCAGCCCCAGCATTTT.

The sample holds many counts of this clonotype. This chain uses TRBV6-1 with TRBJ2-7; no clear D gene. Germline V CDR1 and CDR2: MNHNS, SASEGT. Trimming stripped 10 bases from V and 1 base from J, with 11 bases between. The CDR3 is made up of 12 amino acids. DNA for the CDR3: TGTGCCACCAACAGCTATTCCTACGAGCAGTACTTC. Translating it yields CATNSYSYEQYF.

This CDR3 is CASSLGGGGPNYEQYF. CDR3 in DNA: TGTGCCAGCAGCTTAGGGGGGGGAGGGCCTAATTACGAGCAGTACTTC. The chain has TRBV7-6 and TRBJ2-7; 7 nucleotides agree with TRBD2. The CDR3 runs to 16 residues. Germline loops: CDR1 SGHVS, CDR2 FNYEAQ. After removal of 1 base from V and 4 bases from J, the junction contained 10 bases not matched to a gene.

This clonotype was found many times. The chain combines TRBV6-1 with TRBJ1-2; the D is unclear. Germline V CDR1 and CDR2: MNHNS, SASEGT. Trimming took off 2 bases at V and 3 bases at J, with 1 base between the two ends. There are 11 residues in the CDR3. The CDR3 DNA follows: TGTGCCAGCAGTGAATACTATGGCTACACCTTC. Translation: CASSEYYGYTF.

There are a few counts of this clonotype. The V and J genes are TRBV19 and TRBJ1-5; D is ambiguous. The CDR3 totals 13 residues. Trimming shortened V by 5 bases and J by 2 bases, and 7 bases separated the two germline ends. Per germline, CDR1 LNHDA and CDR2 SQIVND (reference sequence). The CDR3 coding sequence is TGTGCCAGTAGTCACCTCCGCAATCAGCCCCAGCATTTT. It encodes CASSHLRNQPQHF.

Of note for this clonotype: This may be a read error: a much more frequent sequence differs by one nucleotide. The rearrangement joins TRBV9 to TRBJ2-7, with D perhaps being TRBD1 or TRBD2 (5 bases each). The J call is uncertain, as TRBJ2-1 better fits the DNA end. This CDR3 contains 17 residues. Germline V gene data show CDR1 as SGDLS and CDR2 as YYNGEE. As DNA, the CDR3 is TGTGCCAGCAGCAGCCGGGGCAACAAATCCCCGGGCGGTGAGCAGTTCTTC. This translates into CASSSRGNKSPGGEQFF.

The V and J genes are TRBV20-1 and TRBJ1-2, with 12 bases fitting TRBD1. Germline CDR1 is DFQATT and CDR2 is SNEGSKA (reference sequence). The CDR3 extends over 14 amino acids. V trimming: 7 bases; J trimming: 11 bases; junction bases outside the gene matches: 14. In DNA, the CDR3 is TGCAGTGGAATCCGGGACAGGGGGCTGTCCGCATACACCTTC. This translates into CSGIRDRGLSAYTF.

The CDR3 sequence: CAWSSGTGLNNEQFF. CDR3 nucleotides: TGTGCCTGGAGCTCCGGGACAGGGCTTAACAATGAGCAGTTCTTC. V and J are TRBV30 and TRBJ2-1; the match to TRBD1 covers 9 bases. Germline CDR1 reads GTSNPN; CDR2 reads SVGIG (reference sequence). V was clipped by 3 bases and J by 5 bases; unmatched bases: 8. The CDR3 length is 15 residues.

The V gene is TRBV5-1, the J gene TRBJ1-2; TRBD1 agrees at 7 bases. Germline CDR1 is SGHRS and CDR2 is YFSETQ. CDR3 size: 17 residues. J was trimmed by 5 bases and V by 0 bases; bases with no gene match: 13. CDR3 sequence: CASSLGTGRTALYGYTF. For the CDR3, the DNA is TGCGCCAGCAGCTTGGGGACAGGCCGAACGGCGTTATATGGCTACACCTTC.

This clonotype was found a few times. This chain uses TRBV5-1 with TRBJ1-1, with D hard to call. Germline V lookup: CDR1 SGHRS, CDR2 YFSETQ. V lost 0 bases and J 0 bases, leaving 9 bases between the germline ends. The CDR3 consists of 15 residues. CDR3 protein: CASSLDIQMNTEAFF. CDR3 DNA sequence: TGCGCCAGCAGCTTGGATATACAGATGAACACTGAAGCTTTCTTT.